This TCR beta chain was captured by sequencing in a study of T cells in Graves' hyperthyroidism and ophthalmopathy. Overall study context: Pretreatment peripheral blood was obtained at initial diagnosis.

General study results and limits: Most thyroid clonotypes that were expanded above 0.001 also turned up in blood.

Using 10 ml of fresh peripheral blood, PBMCs were prepared. This clonotype showed up just once. What it binds is unknown. TCR beta CDR3 regions were amplified from RNA. RT-PCR in the first round (using the HTBI primer set) targeted the TCR CDR3. TCRdb redid the calling of the multiplex PCR reads with MiXCR, one entry per CDR3 protein. The sample contains some 440,000 distinct CDR3 sequences, more than 15% of which appear only once. Germline loops: CDR1 MNHEY, CDR2 SVGEGT. The CDR3 runs 15 residues. The V gene end was trimmed by 4 bases and the J gene end by 4 bases; junction bases not matched to a gene: 5.

The source of this sequence is a woman in her late teens or twenties with Graves' hyperthyroidism. Input material: blood. The V and J genes are TRBV6-2 or TRBV6-3 and TRBJ2-3; TRBD2 agrees at 10 bases. As DNA, the CDR3 is TGTGCCAGCAGTTCGCTAGCGGGAGAGGCAGATACGCAGTATTTT. The encoded protein is CASSSLAGEADTQYF.